Each of the 29 T cell receptor beta chains below was sequenced from the same sample in a study of T cell responses to AZD1222 COVID-19 vaccine. The repertoire was sequenced with immunoSEQ multiplex PCR; TCRdb's copy has only in-frame clones and lacks some. The top ten hold 3.6% of the sample, which has some 150,000 clones, roughly 92% seen once. The sequenced sample was peripheral blood, obtained 28 days after the second AZD1222 dose. The receptors here all came from an adult who received the AZD1222 COVID-19 vaccine.

This chain joins TRBV5-1 and TRBJ1-2; 10 bases align to TRBD1. In germline, CDR1 is SGHRS, CDR2 YFSETQ. The CDR3 is 13 amino acids. Trimming took 3 bases from V and 7 from J; bases not matched to a gene: 3. In nucleotides, the CDR3 is TGCGCCAGCAGCTCCGGGACAGGGGCTGGCTACACCTTC. Encoded protein: CASSSGTGAGYTF. Supplemented by reference TRBV5-1 and TRBJ1-2, the full variable domain reads KAGVTQTPRYLIKTRGQQVTLSCSPISGHRSVSWYQQTPGQGLQFLFEYFSETQRNKGNFPGRFSGRQFSNSRSEMNVSTLELGDSALYLCASSSGTGAGYTFGSGTRLTVV.

V is TRBV19 and J is TRBJ1-5, with D possibly matching TRBD1 (6 bases). The germline V and J ends were trimmed by 3 bases and 5 bases, with 11 bases remaining between them. Germline-derived CDR1 and CDR2 are LNHDA and SQIVND (reference sequence). The CDR3 sequence is 14 residues long. Here the CDR3 reads CASSMWTDDQPQHF. The CDR3 DNA reads as TGTGCCAGTAGTATGTGGACAGATGATCAGCCCCAGCATTTT.

CDR3 amino acids: CASSPYTGDEAFF. CDR3 coding DNA: TGTGCCAGCTCGCCATATACCGGAGATGAAGCTTTCTTT. This sequence joins TRBV18 and TRBJ1-1, with D uncertain. This CDR3 region has 13 residues. V dropped 6 bases and J dropped 7 bases, with 15 bases sitting between them. Germline lookup yields CDR1 KGHSH and CDR2 LQKENI.

J is TRBJ2-5 and V is TRBV30; perhaps TRBD1 as D (6 bases). Looked up from germline, CDR1 is GTSNPN and CDR2 is SVGIG (reference sequence). CDR3 size: 15 residues. V shed 0 bases and J shed 2 bases, with 13 bases lying between them. The CDR3 sequence: CAWSVIKGTQETQYF. CDR3 in DNA: TGTGCCTGGAGTGTAATCAAAGGGACACAAGAGACCCAGTACTTC.

The chain carries TRBV11-1 and TRBJ2-3, with TRBD1 matching over 8 bases. The CDR3 extends over 15 amino acids. The trim removed 4 bases at V and 5 bases at J, leaving 8 bases unmatched. Germline V gives CDR1 SGHAT, CDR2 FQDESV (reference sequence). Here the CDR3 reads CASSSRRTGLDTQYF. DNA for the CDR3: TGTGCCAGCAGCTCCCGGAGGACAGGGTTAGATACGCAGTATTTT.

The chain couples TRBV28 to TRBJ2-7; 10 bases are shared with TRBD2. Germline V gene data show CDR1 as MDHEN and CDR2 as SYDVKM. The V and J ends lost 10 bases and 6 bases, in that order; junction bases with no gene match: 12. This CDR3 is built from 14 residues. The CDR3 protein is CANNLAGDSREQYF. Written as DNA, the CDR3 is TGTGCCAACAATCTAGCGGGAGACTCCCGCGAGCAGTACTTC.

The chain combines TRBV20-1 with TRBJ2-5, with a possible D match to TRBD1 (6 bases). The CDR3 is 12 residues long. The germline gives CDR1 DFQATT, CDR2 SNEGSKA (reference sequence). V was clipped by 5 bases and J by 4 bases, with 11 bases between them. CDR3 protein: CSAREGGETQYF. Here the CDR3 DNA reads TGCAGTGCTCGTGAAGGGGGAGAGACCCAGTACTTC.

V gene TRBV5-1 combines with J gene TRBJ2-3, with D maybe TRBD1 (5 bases). Germline V gene sequence: CDR1 SGHRS, CDR2 YFSETQ. This CDR3 has 15 amino acids. Trimming stripped 0 bases from V and 1 base from J, with 9 bases between. The DNA for the CDR3 is TGCGCCAGCAGCTTGGAGGGGATTGGCACAGATACGCAGTATTTT. Its protein is CASSLEGIGTDTQYF.

The genes are TRBV13 and TRBJ2-5; 7 bases align to TRBD2. The CDR3 has 14 amino acids. Germline CDR1 and CDR2: PRHDT and FYEKMQ (reference sequence). V dropped 6 bases and J dropped 7; count of bases not matched to a gene: 11. The CDR3 coding sequence is TGTGCCAGCAGGCTCCGGGACGGCGGGGGGACCCAGTACTTC. As protein: CASRLRDGGGTQYF.

This chain uses TRBV30 with TRBJ2-7; the match to TRBD2 covers 8 bases. Germline trimming cut 5 bases from V and 6 bases from J; bases unmatched to any gene: 6. Germline V gives CDR1 GTSNPN, CDR2 SVGIG (reference sequence). The CDR3 contains 12 residues. The DNA for the CDR3 is TGTGCCTGGGGGGGGACTAGTCTCGAGCAGTACTTC. The encoded protein is CAWGGTSLEQYF.

In the case of this clone: Additional DNA sequences in this sample encode the identical CDR3. The chain is built from TRBV5-4 and TRBJ1-1, with no clear D. The CDR3 is 13 residues long. Germline V gene data show CDR1 as SGHNT and CDR2 as YYREEE (reference sequence). V was trimmed by 1 base and J by 1 base, leaving 5 bases between them. The CDR3, as DNA: TGTGCCAGCAGCTTGAAACAGAACACTGAAGCTTTCTTT. This sequence encodes CASSLKQNTEAFF.

This chain links TRBV24-1 with TRBJ2-3; D gene ambiguous. The V end was cut by 4 bases, the J end by 2 bases, with 6 bases between. Germline CDR1 and CDR2: KGHDR and SFDVKD. CDR3 length: 13 amino acids. As DNA, the CDR3 is TGTGCCACCAGTGAACGTTACACAGATACGCAGTATTTT. Its translation is CATSERYTDTQYF.

The CDR3 DNA sequence: TGTGCCAGCCGTTTAAGGGCGGGAGGAAACATCCAAGAGACCCAGTACTTC. This encodes CASRLRAGGNIQETQYF. This rearrangement joins TRBV2 to TRBJ2-5, with 8 positions matching TRBD2. This CDR3 is 17 amino acids long. J lost 1 base, V lost 8 bases, and 15 bases had no gene match. Germline CDR1 is SNHLY and CDR2 is FYNNEI. Combining the CDR3 with reference TRBV2 and TRBJ2-5 gives the whole variable domain EPEVTQTPSHQVTQMGQEVILRCVPISNHLYFYWYRQILGQKVEFLVSFYNNEISEKSEIFDDQFSVERPDGSNFTLKIRSTKLEDSAMYFCASRLRAGGNIQETQYFGPGTRLLVL.

This chain uses TRBV19 with TRBJ1-1; D is unresolved. V was pared by 10 bases and J by 6 bases, with 15 bases between. Germline assignment: CDR1 LNHDA and CDR2 SQIVND (reference sequence). The CDR3 extends over 12 amino acids. CDR3 nucleotides: TGTGCCACTGGACTCGGACGGTCTGAAGCTTTCTTT. This codes for CATGLGRSEAFF.

The genes are TRBV13 and TRBJ1-4, with D uncertain. The germline V gene encodes CDR1 PRHDT and CDR2 FYEKMQ (reference sequence). The CDR3 is 13 residues long. Trimming cost V 5 bases and J 9 bases, with 13 bases left between them. CDR3 in amino acids: CASSNSRAQKLFF. The CDR3 nucleotides are TGTGCCAGCAGCAATTCACGGGCCCAAAAACTGTTTTTT.

The chain uses TRBV7-8 and TRBJ1-2; TRBD1 matches 7 bases. Per germline, CDR1 SGHVS and CDR2 FQNEAQ. The CDR3 runs to 14 residues. J was trimmed by 1 base and V by 3 bases; bases with no gene match: 2. Written as DNA, the CDR3 is TGTGCCAGCAGCTTTGGACAGGTTAACTATGGCTACACCTTC. Its translation: CASSFGQVNYGYTF.

The rearrangement links TRBV6-1 to TRBJ1-2; tentatively, D is TRBD1 (5 bases). From germline, CDR1 is MNHNS and CDR2 SASEGT. The CDR3 sequence is 13 residues long. Trimming stripped 1 base from V and 7 bases from J, with 10 bases between. The DNA for the CDR3 is TGTGCCAGCAGTGAAGTGGTAGGGGCTGGCTACACCTTC. Translating it yields CASSEVVGAGYTF.

This clone was observed a handful of times. The chain combines TRBV28 with TRBJ1-1, with D possibly TRBD1 on 5 matching bases. The ends were cut back, 1 base at V and 0 bases at J, with 12 bases in the middle. The CDR3 loop spans 16 amino acids. Looked up from germline, CDR1 is MDHEN and CDR2 is SYDVKM. The CDR3 sequence: CASSLYRGDLNTEAFF. The CDR3 DNA is TGTGCCAGCAGTTTATATCGAGGGGACCTGAACACTGAAGCTTTCTTT. The entire variable domain, with the rest obtained from reference TRBV28 and TRBJ1-1, is as follows: DVKVTQSSRYLVKRTGEKVFLECVQDMDHENMFWYRQDPGLGLRLIYFSYDVKMKEKGDIPEGYSVSREKKERFSLILESASTNQTSMYLCASSLYRGDLNTEAFFGQGTRLTVV.

V gene TRBV27 combines with J gene TRBJ2-3; D not resolved. The V gene lost 5 bases and the J gene lost 4 bases, with 10 bases spanning the gap. This CDR3 has 13 amino acids. CDR1 and CDR2 (germline): MNHEY, SMNVEV (reference sequence). CDR3 residues: CASSIRPADTQYF. DNA for the CDR3: TGTGCCAGCAGTATCCGACCGGCAGATACGCAGTATTTT.

CDR3 loop: CASSSSKNNSPLHF. CDR3 bases: TGTGCCAGCAGCTCGAGTAAAAATAATTCACCCCTCCACTTT. The chain employs TRBV28 and TRBJ1-6; D gene uncertain. Germline-derived CDR1 and CDR2 are MDHEN and SYDVKM. This CDR3 contains 14 residues. The V and J ends lost 6 bases and 5 bases respectively, with 11 bases between them.

The rearrangement uses TRBV5-1 and TRBJ2-1, with TRBD2 matching 7 bases. V lost 0 bases and J lost 4; bases outside the gene matches: 4. CDR1 and CDR2 (germline): SGHRS, YFSETQ. CDR3 length equals 15 residues. CDR3 bases: TGCGCCAGCAGCTTGGGGCTAGCGGAATACAATGAGCAGTTCTTC. Encoded protein: CASSLGLAEYNEQFF.

In nucleotides, the CDR3 is TGTGCCAGCAGCCAATCCCCCCGACAGGTCTGGGGCAATCAGCCCCAGCATTTT. Its translation is CASSQSPRQVWGNQPQHF. V usage is TRBV16 and J usage is TRBJ1-5; tentatively, D is TRBD1 (6 bases). This CDR3 region has 18 residues. Germline V gene data show CDR1 as KGHSY and CDR2 as FQNENV. V lost 0 bases, J lost 2 bases, and 17 bases lay in between.

The chain links TRBV18 to TRBJ2-2; D gene ambiguous. This CDR3 comprises 14 residues. CDR1 KGHSH and CDR2 LQKENI come from the germline V gene. Trimming took off 3 bases at V and 1 base at J, with 6 bases between the two ends. The CDR3: CASSPSVNTGELFF. CDR3 coding DNA: TGTGCCAGCTCACCTTCGGTGAACACCGGGGAGCTGTTTTTT.

V gene TRBV18 combines with J gene TRBJ2-1, with D possibly matching TRBD2 (6 bases). From germline, CDR1 is KGHSH and CDR2 LQKENI. The V end lost 3 bases, the J end lost 4 bases, and 13 bases lay between the germline ends. This CDR3 spans 15 amino acids. The CDR3, as DNA: TGTGCCAGCTCACCCTCGGGACTTATTTACAATGAGCAGTTCTTC. Protein sequence: CASSPSGLIYNEQFF.

The J gene is TRBJ2-3, the V gene TRBV9; 9 bases match TRBD2. The V gene end was trimmed by 3 bases and the J gene end by 6 bases; junction bases not matched to a gene: 8. Germline V gives CDR1 SGDLS, CDR2 YYNGEE. This CDR3 region has 15 residues. In DNA, the CDR3 is TGTGCCAGCAGCGCTCGGCGGGAGGGCCCGGATACGCAGTATTTT. Its protein product is CASSARREGPDTQYF.

The chain carries TRBV7-2 and TRBJ1-6, with 12 bases identical to TRBD1. CDR1 is SGHTA and CDR2 is FQGNSA in the germline V gene. The CDR3 consists of 17 residues. The junction had 8 bases not matched to a gene; V was cut back by 2 bases and J by 9 bases. The CDR3 coding sequence is TGTGCCAGCAGCTTAAGAGGGACAGGGGGCGTAAGTTCACCCCTCCACTTT. It translates to CASSLRGTGGVSSPLHF.

The chain recombines TRBV9 with TRBJ1-1; no reliable D call. The CDR3 length is 14 residues. Per germline, CDR1 SGDLS and CDR2 YYNGEE. Trimming took 0 bases from V and 5 from J, leaving 11 bases between them. CDR3 protein: CASSVALKGTEAFF. In nucleotides, the CDR3 is TGTGCCAGCAGCGTAGCTCTGAAGGGAACTGAAGCTTTCTTT.

CDR3 nucleotide sequence: TGCGCCAGCCGGGATTCAACTAATGAAAAACTGTTTTTT. As protein: CASRDSTNEKLFF. This chain links TRBV5-1 with TRBJ1-4; D remains ambiguous. CDR1 and CDR2 from the germline V gene are SGHRS and YFSETQ. V was cut by 7 bases and J by 0 bases, with 7 bases left in between. The CDR3 has 13 residues.

The gene calls are TRBV24-1 and TRBJ2-7; the match to TRBD1 covers 8 bases. Looked up from germline, CDR1 is KGHDR and CDR2 is SFDVKD. V was pared by 3 bases and J by 6 bases, with 9 bases of the junction left unmatched. The CDR3 has 15 residues. The CDR3 sequence is CATSDPGQGRAEQYF. The CDR3 region has the DNA TGTGCCACCAGTGATCCCGGACAGGGACGGGCCGAGCAGTACTTC.